The present TCR beta chain was sequenced within a study of blood T cell repertoires in COVID-19. During active infection, Seattle patients enrolled and were then monitored through disease. The germline V and J ends were trimmed by 4 bases and 0 bases, with 12 bases remaining between them. The CDR3 loop spans 15 amino acids. The germline CDR1 and CDR2 sequences are SGDLS and YYNGEE. Generated by immunoSEQ multiplex PCR, the TCRdb table keeps only in-frame clones and is missing some. Among about 260,000 clones, about 90% were seen once, and the ten largest hold around 10%. Material for sequencing was peripheral blood. V usage is TRBV9 and J usage is TRBJ2-3, with D possibly being TRBD2 (5 bases). The sequence derives from a woman aged 25 to 39 with COVID-19, enrolled during active disease. This CDR3 reads CASSFGMSSTDTQYF. The CDR3 DNA sequence: TGTGCCAGCAGCTTCGGGATGTCTAGCACAGATACGCAGTATTTT.